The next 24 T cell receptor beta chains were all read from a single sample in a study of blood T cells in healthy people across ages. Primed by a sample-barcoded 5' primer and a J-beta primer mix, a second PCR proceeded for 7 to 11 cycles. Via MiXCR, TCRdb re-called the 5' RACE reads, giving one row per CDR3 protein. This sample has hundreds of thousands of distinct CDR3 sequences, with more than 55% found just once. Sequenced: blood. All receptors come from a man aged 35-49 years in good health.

CDR3 DNA sequence: TGCAGTGCTGGACTAGCGGAGCACTACAATGAGCAGTTCTTC. This sequence encodes CSAGLAEHYNEQFF. The chain recombines TRBV20-1 with TRBJ2-1; 10 bases agree with TRBD2. CDR1 DFQATT and CDR2 SNEGSKA come from the germline V gene (reference sequence). The junction had 4 bases not matched to a gene; V was cut back by 5 bases and J by 3 bases. The CDR3 is made up of 14 amino acids.

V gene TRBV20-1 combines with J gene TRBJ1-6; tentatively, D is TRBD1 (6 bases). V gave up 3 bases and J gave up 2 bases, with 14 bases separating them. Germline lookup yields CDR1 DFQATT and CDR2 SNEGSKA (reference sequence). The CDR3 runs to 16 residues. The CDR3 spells CSARSRGKTYNSPLHF. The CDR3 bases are TGCAGTGCTAGGAGCAGGGGCAAAACCTATAATTCACCCCTCCACTTT.

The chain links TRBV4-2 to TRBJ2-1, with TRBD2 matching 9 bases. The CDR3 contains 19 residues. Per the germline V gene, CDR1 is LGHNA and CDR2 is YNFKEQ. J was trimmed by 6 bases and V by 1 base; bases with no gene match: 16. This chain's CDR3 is CASSQVIGPSGGSGNEQFF. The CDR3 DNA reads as TGTGCCAGCAGCCAAGTCATCGGACCCAGCGGGGGGAGTGGCAATGAGCAGTTCTTC.

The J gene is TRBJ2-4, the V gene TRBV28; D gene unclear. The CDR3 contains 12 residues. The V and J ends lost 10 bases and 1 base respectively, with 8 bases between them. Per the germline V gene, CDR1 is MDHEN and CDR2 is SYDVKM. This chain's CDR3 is CATHEAKNIQYF. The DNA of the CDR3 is TGTGCCACCCATGAGGCCAAAAACATTCAGTACTTC.

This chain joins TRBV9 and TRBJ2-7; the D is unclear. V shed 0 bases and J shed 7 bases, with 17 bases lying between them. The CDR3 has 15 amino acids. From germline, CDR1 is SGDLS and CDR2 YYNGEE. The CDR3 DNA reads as TGTGCCAGCAGCGTAGCGGCGCTGAGCTACAATGAGCAGTACTTC. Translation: CASSVAALSYNEQYF.

The CDR3 DNA reads TGTGCCAGCAGATCGCGGACAGGATCCTACAATGAGCAGTACTTC. This translates into CASRSRTGSYNEQYF. The chain has TRBV7-6 and TRBJ2-7, with 7 bases aligning to TRBD1. The germline gives CDR1 SGHVS, CDR2 FNYEAQ. V trimming: 6 bases; J trimming: 7 bases; junction bases outside the gene matches: 15. The CDR3 spans 15 residues.

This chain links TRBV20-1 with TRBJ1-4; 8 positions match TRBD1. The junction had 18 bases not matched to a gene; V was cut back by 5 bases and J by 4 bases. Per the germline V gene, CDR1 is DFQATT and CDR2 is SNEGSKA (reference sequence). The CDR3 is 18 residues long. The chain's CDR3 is CSAQKHRARDRFNEKLFF. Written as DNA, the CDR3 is TGCAGTGCTCAGAAACACAGAGCTAGGGACAGGTTTAATGAAAAACTGTTTTTT.

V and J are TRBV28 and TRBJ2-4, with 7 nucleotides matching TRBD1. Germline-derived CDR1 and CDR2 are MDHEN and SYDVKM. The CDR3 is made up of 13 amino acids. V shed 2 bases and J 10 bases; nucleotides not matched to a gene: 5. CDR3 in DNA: TGTGCCAGCAGTTTACGGGACAGACAAATTCAGTACTTC. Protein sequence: CASSLRDRQIQYF.

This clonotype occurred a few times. For the CDR3, the DNA is TGTGCCAGCAGTGATGTTTTGAGCTCCTACGAGCAGTACTTC. Protein sequence: CASSDVLSSYEQYF. The chain carries TRBV2 and TRBJ2-7; D remains unclear. V was pared by 3 bases and J by 0 bases, with 9 bases between. Germline CDR1 SNHLY, CDR2 FYNNEI. This CDR3 has 14 amino acids.

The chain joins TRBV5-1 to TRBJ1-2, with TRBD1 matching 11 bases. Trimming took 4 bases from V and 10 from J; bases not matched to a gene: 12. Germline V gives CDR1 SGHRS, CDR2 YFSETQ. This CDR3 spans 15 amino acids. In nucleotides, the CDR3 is TGCGCCAGCAGCCTCCGGACAGGGGGCAAGTGGGACTACACCTTC. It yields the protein CASSLRTGGKWDYTF.

CDR3 coding DNA: TGTGCCAGCAGTTTTTCTGCCGGGAGTCTTAGCAATCAGCCCCAGCATTTT. Translation: CASSFSAGSLSNQPQHF. The chain has TRBV27 and TRBJ1-5; D unclear. Trimming removed 3 bases at V and 0 bases at J, with 15 bases between. Germline V CDR1 and CDR2: MNHEY, SMNVEV (reference sequence). The CDR3 runs to 17 residues.

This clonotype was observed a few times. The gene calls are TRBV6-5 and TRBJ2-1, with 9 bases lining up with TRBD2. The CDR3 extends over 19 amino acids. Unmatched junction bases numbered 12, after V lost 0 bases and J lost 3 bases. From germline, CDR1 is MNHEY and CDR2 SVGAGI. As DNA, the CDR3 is TGTGCCAGCAGTTACTCCCTCAACCCGACTAGCGGAGACTACAATGAGCAGTTCTTC. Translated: CASSYSLNPTSGDYNEQFF.

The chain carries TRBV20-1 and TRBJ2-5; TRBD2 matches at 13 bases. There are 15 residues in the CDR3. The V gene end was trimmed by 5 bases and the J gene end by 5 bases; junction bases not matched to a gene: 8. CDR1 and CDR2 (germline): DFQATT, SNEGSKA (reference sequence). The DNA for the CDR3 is TGCAGTGCTTTAACACTAGCGGGGGGGCGGGAGACCCAGTACTTC. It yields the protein CSALTLAGGRETQYF.

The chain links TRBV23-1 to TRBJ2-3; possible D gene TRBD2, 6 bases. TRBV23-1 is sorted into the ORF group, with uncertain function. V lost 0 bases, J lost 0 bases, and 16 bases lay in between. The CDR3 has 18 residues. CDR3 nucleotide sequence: TGCGCCAGCAGTCAATCGGGGAGGAAAACCAATAGCACAGATACGCAGTATTTT. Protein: CASSQSGRKTNSTDTQYF.

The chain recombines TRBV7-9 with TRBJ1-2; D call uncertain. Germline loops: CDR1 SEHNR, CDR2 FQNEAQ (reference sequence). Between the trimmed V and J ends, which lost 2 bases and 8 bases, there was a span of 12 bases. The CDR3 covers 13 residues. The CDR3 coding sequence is TGTGCCAGCAGCTTAAGCCAGACCGACGGCTACACCTTC. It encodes CASSLSQTDGYTF.

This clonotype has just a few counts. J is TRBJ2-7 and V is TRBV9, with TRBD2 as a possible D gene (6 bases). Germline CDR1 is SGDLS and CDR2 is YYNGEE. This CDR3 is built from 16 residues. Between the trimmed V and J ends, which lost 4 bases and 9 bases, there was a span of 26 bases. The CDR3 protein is CASSPRGAGDSGWQYF. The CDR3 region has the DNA TGTGCCAGCAGCCCTAGAGGGGCCGGGGACTCCGGTTGGCAGTACTTC.

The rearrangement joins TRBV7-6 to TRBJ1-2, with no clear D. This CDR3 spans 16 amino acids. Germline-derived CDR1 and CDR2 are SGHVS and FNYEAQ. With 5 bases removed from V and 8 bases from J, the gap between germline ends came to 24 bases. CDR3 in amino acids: CASSHSPSSQSTGYTF. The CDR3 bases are TGTGCCAGCAGCCATAGCCCGAGTAGCCAAAGTACGGGCTACACCTTC. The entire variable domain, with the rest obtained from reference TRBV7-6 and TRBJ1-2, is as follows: GAGVSQSPRYKVTKRGQDVALRCDPISGHVSLYWYRQALGQGPEFLTYFNYEAQQDKSGLPNDRFSAERPEGSISTLTIQRTEQRDSAMYRCASSHSPSSQSTGYTFGSGTRLTVV.

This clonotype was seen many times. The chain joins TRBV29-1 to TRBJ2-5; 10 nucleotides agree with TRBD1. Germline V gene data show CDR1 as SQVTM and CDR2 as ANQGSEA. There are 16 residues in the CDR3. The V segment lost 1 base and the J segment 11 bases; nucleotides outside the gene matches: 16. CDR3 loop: CSVEAPSRDRGQWQYF. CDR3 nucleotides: TGCAGCGTTGAAGCCCCATCTCGGGACAGGGGACAATGGCAGTACTTC.

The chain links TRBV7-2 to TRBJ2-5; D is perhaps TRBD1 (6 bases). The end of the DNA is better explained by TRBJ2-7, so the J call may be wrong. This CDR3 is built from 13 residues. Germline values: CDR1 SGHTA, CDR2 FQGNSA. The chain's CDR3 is CATMTGYSYEQYF. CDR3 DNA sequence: TGTGCCACCATGACAGGTTACTCCTACGAGCAGTACTTC.

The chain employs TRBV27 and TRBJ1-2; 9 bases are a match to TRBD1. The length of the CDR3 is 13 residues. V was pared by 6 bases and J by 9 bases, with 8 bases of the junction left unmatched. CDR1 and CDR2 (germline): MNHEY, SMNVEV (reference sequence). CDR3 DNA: TGTGCCAGCAGCCAAGAGGGACAGGGTAGCTACACCTTC. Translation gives CASSQEGQGSYTF.

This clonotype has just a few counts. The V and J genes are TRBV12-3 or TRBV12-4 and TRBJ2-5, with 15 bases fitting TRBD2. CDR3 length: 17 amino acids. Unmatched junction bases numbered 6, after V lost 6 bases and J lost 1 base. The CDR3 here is CASRSGTSGGPQETQYF. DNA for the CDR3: TGTGCCAGCAGGTCCGGGACTAGCGGGGGGCCCCAAGAGACCCAGTACTTC.

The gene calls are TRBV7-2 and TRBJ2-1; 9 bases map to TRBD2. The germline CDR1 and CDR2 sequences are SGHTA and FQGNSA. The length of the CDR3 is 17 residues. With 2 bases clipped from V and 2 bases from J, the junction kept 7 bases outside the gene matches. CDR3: CASSLFVASGTYNEQFF. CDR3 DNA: TGTGCCAGCAGCTTATTCGTGGCTAGCGGGACCTACAATGAGCAGTTCTTC. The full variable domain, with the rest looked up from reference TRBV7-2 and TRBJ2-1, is GAGVSQSPSNKVTEKGKDVELRCDPISGHTALYWYRQSLGQGLEFLIYFQGNSAPDKSGLPSDRFSAERTGGSVSTLTIQRTQQEDSAVYLCASSLFVASGTYNEQFFGPGTRLTVL.

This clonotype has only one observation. The CDR3 sequence: CASSPILGVSNYGYTF. DNA of the CDR3: TGTGCCAGCAGCCCCATTCTGGGCGTATCAAACTATGGCTACACCTTC. This rearrangement joins TRBV6-6 to TRBJ1-2; no definite D call. The CDR3 runs 16 residues. Germline-derived CDR1 and CDR2 are MNHNY and SVGAGI (reference sequence). V lost 6 bases and J lost 2, with 19 bases in between.

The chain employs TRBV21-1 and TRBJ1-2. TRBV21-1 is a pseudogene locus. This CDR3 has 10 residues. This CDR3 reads CASTQGGYTF. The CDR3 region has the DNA TGTGCCAGCACTCAAGGGGGCTACACCTTC.